Sequencing of this T cell receptor beta chain was carried out in a study of blood T cells in healthy people across ages. Trimming stripped 4 bases from V and 7 bases from J, with 15 bases between. Germline-derived CDR1 and CDR2 are SGHRS and YFSETQ. CDR3 length equals 13 residues. The second PCR ran about 7 to 12 cycles with a sample-barcoded 5' primer and J-beta primers. TCRdb re-called the 5' RACE reads with MiXCR, one entry per CDR3 protein. The sample lists about 730,000 distinct CDR3 sequences; roughly 45% were seen once. This clonotype was sampled from a woman aged 60-75 years in good health. The chain recombines TRBV5-1 with TRBJ2-7; unclear D gene. The sequencing input was blood. The CDR3 sequence is CASSADKDDEQYF. The CDR3 DNA reads TGCGCCAGCAGCGCTGACAAGGACGATGAGCAGTACTTC.